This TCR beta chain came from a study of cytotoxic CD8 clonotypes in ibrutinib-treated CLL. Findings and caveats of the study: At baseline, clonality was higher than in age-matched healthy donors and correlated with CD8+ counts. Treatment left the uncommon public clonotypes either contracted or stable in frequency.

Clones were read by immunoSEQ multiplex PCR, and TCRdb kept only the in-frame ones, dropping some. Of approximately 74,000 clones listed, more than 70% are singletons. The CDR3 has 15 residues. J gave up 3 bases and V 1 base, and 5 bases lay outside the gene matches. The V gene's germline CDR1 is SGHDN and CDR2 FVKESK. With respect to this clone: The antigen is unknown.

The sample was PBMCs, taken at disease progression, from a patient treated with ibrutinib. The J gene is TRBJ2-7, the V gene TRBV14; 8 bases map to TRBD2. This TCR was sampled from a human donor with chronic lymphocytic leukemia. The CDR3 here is CASSQVLAGFYEQYF. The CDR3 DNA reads TGTGCCAGCAGCCAAGTCTTAGCGGGATTCTACGAGCAGTACTTC.